Presented here are 9 T cell receptor beta chains from one specimen sequenced in a study of blood T cell repertoires in COVID-19. Libraries were prepared by immunoSEQ multiplex PCR; TCRdb keeps only in-frame clonotypes and omits some of them. The data hold about 170,000 clones, with around nine tenths observed a single time. The sequenced sample consisted of peripheral blood. These receptors originate from a man between 18 and 35 years old with active or convalescent COVID-19.

J is TRBJ1-2 and V is TRBV7-2, with TRBD1 as a possible D gene (5 bases). The germline CDR1 and CDR2 sequences are SGHTA and FQGNSA. The CDR3 contains 13 residues. Trimming took off 5 bases at V and 4 bases at J, with 11 bases between the two ends. The DNA of the CDR3 is TGTGCCAGCAGCCCCGACAGAATCTATGGCTACACCTTC. This translates into CASSPDRIYGYTF.

The J gene is TRBJ2-5, the V gene TRBV19; 8 bases match TRBD2. The CDR3 covers 16 residues. CDR1 is LNHDA, CDR2 SQIVND, per germline (reference sequence). V gave up 3 bases and J gave up 5 bases; unmatched junction bases: 11. The CDR3 spells CASSIPPAGGGETQYF. Here the CDR3 DNA reads TGTGCCAGTAGTATCCCGCCCGCGGGAGGAGGGGAGACCCAGTACTTC.

The rearrangement joins TRBV9 to TRBJ1-1, with unresolved D. CDR1 and CDR2 from the germline V gene are SGDLS and YYNGEE. Trimming took off 0 bases at V and 3 bases at J, with 12 bases between the two ends. There are 15 residues in the CDR3. The CDR3 region is CASSVDSSRYTEAFF. CDR3 DNA: TGTGCCAGCAGCGTAGATTCTTCCCGTTACACTGAAGCTTTCTTT.

V usage is TRBV2 and J usage is TRBJ2-5, with D possibly matching TRBD1 (5 bases). The germline gives CDR1 SNHLY, CDR2 FYNNEI. This CDR3 spans 13 amino acids. Trimming left V 10 bases short and J 1 base short, with 13 bases between. The CDR3 region is CATATELQETQYF. Written as DNA, the CDR3 is TGTGCCACCGCGACAGAGCTCCAAGAGACCCAGTACTTC.

This clone was detected only once. The chain uses TRBV18 and TRBJ2-7; weak D call: TRBD2 (6 bases). This CDR3 comprises 13 residues. Looked up from germline, CDR1 is KGHSH and CDR2 is LQKENI. Trimming left V 3 bases short and J 4 bases short, with 10 bases between. CDR3 residues: CASSPEGSYEQYF. The DNA of the CDR3 is TGTGCCAGCTCACCGGAGGGATCATACGAGCAGTACTTC.

V and J are TRBV7-9 and TRBJ2-1, with 9 bases aligning to TRBD1. CDR1 is SEHNR, CDR2 FQNEAQ, per germline (reference sequence). This CDR3 is 13 amino acids long. Germline trimming cut 9 bases from V and 6 bases from J; bases unmatched to any gene: 6. The CDR3 is CAREDRGSNEQFF. As DNA, the CDR3 is TGTGCCAGGGAGGACAGGGGTAGCAATGAGCAGTTCTTC.

The rearrangement links TRBV7-3 to TRBJ2-1; a weak D match, TRBD1 (8 bases). CDR1 is SGHTA, CDR2 FQGTGA, per germline. V lost 1 base to trimming and J lost 4 bases, with 20 bases between them. This CDR3 comprises 18 residues. The CDR3 coding sequence is TGTGCCAGCAGCTTAAGTCCCCTCACAGGGGGGGCGTACAATGAGCAGTTCTTC. Its translation is CASSLSPLTGGAYNEQFF.

The gene calls are TRBV23-1 and TRBJ1-2; D might be TRBD1 (5 bases). TRBV23-1 carries the ORF label, with uncertain function. The V end lost 0 bases, the J end lost 4 bases, and 12 bases lay between the germline ends. The CDR3 has 15 amino acids. The CDR3 DNA is TGCGCCAGCAGTCAATCCGGAGGGGCCCCCTATGGCTACACCTTC. Translated: CASSQSGGAPYGYTF.

Only one count was recorded for this clone. The chain joins TRBV5-4 to TRBJ1-2, with 7 bases aligning to TRBD1. The CDR3 has 17 amino acids. V dropped 4 bases and J dropped 3; count of bases not matched to a gene: 15. CDR1 SGHNT and CDR2 YYREEE come from the germline V gene (reference sequence). The CDR3 DNA is TGTGCCAGCAGCCCGGCCCAATTTCGACAGGGTCACTATGGCTACACCTTC. Its protein is CASSPAQFRQGHYGYTF.